This paragraph reports one T cell receptor (beta chain). Its antigen is unknown. Assay: immunoSEQ multiplex PCR; the TCRdb copy retains only in-frame clones and omits some. The data contain tens of thousands of clones, about four fifths of them singletons. This entry is derived from a study of T cells in localized non-small cell lung cancer. General study results and limits: Median detection of top 100 tumor clones in adjacent lung was 57 clones. T cell clonality was highest in uninvolved adjacent lung, above tumor.

V was clipped by 3 bases and J by 8 bases; unmatched bases: 8. The CDR3 has 16 residues. Germline V gene lookup returns CDR1 SGHVS and CDR2 FNYEAQ. The clonotype was recovered from a male donor older than 55 with stage II lung adenocarcinoma. The V call is TRBV7-6, the J call TRBJ2-1; 12 bases are a match to TRBD2. This specimen consisted of peripheral blood mononuclear cells, obtained before any cancer treatment. CDR3 loop: CASSFQTSGSGDEQFF. The CDR3 DNA sequence: TGTGCCAGCAGCTTCCAGACTAGCGGGAGTGGCGATGAGCAGTTCTTC.